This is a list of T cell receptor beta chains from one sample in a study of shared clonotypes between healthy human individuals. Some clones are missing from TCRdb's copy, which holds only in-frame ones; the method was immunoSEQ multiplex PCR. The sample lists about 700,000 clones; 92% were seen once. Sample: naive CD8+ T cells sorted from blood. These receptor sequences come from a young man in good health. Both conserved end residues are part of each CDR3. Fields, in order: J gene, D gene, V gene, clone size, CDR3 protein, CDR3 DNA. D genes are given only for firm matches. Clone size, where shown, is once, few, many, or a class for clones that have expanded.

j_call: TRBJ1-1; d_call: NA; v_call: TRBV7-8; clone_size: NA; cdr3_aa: CASSLVGQGRRAEAFF; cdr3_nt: TGTGCCAGCAGCTTAGTCGGGCAGGGGAGGCGAGCTGAAGCTTTCTTT
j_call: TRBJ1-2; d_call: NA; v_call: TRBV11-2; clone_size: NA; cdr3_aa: CASSLGTRGDYGYTF; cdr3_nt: TGTGCCAGCAGCTTAGGGACGCGCGGGGACTATGGCTACACCTTC
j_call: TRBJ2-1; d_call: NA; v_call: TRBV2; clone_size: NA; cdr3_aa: CASIGRQEIGNEQFF; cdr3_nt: TGTGCGAGCATCGGGAGACAGGAGATCGGCAATGAGCAGTTCTTC
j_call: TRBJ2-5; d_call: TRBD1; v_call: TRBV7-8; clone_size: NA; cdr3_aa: CASSLLLRDRGLGDQETQYF; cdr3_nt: TGTGCCAGCAGCTTACTCCTTCGGGACAGGGGTTTGGGTGACCAAGAGACCCAGTACTTC
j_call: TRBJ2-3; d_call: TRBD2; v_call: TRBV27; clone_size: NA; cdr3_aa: CASSLTSGRAPDTQYF; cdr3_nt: TGTGCCAGCAGTCTGACTAGCGGGAGGGCCCCAGATACGCAGTATTTT
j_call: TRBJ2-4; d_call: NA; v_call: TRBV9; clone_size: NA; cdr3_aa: CASSVGVGAIKANIQYF; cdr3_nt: TGTGCCAGCAGCGTAGGAGTAGGGGCAATTAAGGCGAACATTCAGTACTTC
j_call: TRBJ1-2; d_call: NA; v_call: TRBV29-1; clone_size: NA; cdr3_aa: CSVTGDGYTF; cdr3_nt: TGCAGCGTTACAGGAGATGGCTACACCTTC
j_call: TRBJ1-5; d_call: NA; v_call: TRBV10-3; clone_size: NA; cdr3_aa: CAISPGSLNQPQHF; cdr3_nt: TGTGCCATCAGCCCAGGGTCACTTAATCAGCCCCAGCATTTT
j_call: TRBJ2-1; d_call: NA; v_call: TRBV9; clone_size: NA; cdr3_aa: CASSVGGGGFNEQFF; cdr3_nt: TGTGCCAGCAGCGTAGGTGGAGGTGGGTTCAATGAGCAGTTCTTC
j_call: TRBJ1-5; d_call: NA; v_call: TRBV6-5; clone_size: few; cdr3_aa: CASSPVQGSNQPQHF; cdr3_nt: TGTGCCAGCAGCCCCGTTCAAGGTTCCAATCAGCCCCAGCATTTT
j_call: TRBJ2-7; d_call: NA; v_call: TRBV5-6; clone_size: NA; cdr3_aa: CASSLADSSGYEQYF; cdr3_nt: TGTGCCAGCAGCTTGGCGGACTCAAGCGGTTACGAGCAGTACTTC
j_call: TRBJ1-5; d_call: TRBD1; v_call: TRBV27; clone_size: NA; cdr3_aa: CASSLTGGFNQPQHF; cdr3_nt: TGTGCCAGCAGTTTAACAGGGGGCTTTAATCAGCCCCAGCATTTT
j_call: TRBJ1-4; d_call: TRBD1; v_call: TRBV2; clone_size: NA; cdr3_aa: CASSPGQVTNEKLFF; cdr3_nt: TGTGCCAGCAGTCCTGGACAGGTCACTAATGAAAAACTGTTTTTT
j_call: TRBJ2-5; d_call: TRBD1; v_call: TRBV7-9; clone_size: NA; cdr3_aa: CASSLTGTGVQETQYF; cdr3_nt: TGTGCCAGCAGCTTAACCGGGACAGGCGTTCAAGAGACCCAGTACTTC
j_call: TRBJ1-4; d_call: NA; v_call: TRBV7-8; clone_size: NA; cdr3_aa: CASSLRAGEGEKLFF; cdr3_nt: TGTGCCAGCAGCTTGCGAGCAGGGGAGGGTGAAAAACTGTTTTTT
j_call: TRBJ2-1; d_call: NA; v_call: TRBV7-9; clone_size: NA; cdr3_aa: CASSLAPGSYNEQFF; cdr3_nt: TGTGCCAGCAGCTTAGCCCCAGGTTCCTACAATGAGCAGTTCTTC
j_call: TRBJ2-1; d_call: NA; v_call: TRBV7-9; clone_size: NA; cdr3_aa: CASSLQGSSYNEQFF; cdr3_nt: TGTGCCAGCAGCCTACAGGGTAGCTCCTACAATGAGCAGTTCTTC
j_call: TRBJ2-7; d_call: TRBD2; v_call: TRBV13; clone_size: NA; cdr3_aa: CASSFGGLGNREQYF; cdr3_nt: TGTGCCAGCAGCTTCGGGGGACTAGGTAATCGCGAGCAGTACTTC
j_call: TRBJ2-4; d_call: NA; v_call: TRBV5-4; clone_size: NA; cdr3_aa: CASSLPGKAKNIQYF; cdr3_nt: TGTGCCAGCAGCTTGCCGGGGAAGGCCAAAAACATTCAGTACTTC
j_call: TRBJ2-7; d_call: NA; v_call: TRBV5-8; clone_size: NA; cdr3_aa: CASSPLVSSYEQYF; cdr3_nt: TGTGCCAGCAGCCCTTTAGTCAGCTCCTACGAGCAGTACTTC
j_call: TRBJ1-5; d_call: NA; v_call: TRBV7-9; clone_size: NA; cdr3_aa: CASSLHSGGLVQPQHF; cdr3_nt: TGTGCCAGCAGCTTACATTCCGGGGGGCTAGTTCAGCCCCAGCATTTT
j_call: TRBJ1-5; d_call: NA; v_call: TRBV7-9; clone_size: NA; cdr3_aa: CASSLGAGQPQHF; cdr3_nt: TGTGCCAGCAGCTTAGGGGCGGGTCAGCCCCAGCATTTT
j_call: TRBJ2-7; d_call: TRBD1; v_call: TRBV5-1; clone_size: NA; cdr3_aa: CASSLEDRVEQYF; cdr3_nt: TGCGCCAGCAGCTTGGAGGACAGGGTCGAGCAGTACTTC
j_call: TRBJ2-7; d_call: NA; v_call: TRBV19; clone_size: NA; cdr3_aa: CASRITGTRAYEQYF; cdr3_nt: TGTGCCAGTAGGATTACAGGGACAAGGGCCTACGAGCAGTACTTC
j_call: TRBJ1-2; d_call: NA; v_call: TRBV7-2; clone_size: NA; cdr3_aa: CASTLGGTNYGYTF; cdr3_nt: TGTGCCAGCACCCTAGGGGGAACTAACTATGGCTACACCTTC
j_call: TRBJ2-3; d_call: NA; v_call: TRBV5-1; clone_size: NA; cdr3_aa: CASSLGLGRITDTQYF; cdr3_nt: TGCGCCAGCAGCTTGGGTTTAGGGAGAATCACAGATACGCAGTATTTT